This passage covers 29 T cell receptor beta chains from one sample sequenced in a study of CD8 T cells in ankylosing spondylitis. Study-level points and caveats: Apparently characteristic of ankylosing spondylitis blood was a TCR beta motif (eight highly homologous variants).

No antigen has been identified for these receptors. TCRdb re-derived calls from the 5' RACE reads in MiXCR, one entry per CDR3 protein. Among about 210,000 distinct CDR3 sequences listed, about 6.7% were seen once. Sample: blood, either unsorted or a sorted T cell fraction (not recorded which). Receptor source: a male donor with ankylosing spondylitis.

This clonotype was seen repeatedly, ten times or more. The rearrangement uses TRBV4-3 and TRBJ1-1, with D uncertain. This CDR3 contains 13 residues. CDR1 LGHNA and CDR2 YSLEER come from the germline V gene. V was trimmed by 0 bases and J by 4 bases, leaving 6 bases between them. In DNA, the CDR3 is TGCGCCAGCAGCCAAGAGCCAGTCACTGAAGCTTTCTTT. Translated: CASSQEPVTEAFF.

Here the CDR3 DNA reads TGTGCCAGCAGCGCCCCGGGACAGGGGCCACGCGAGCAGTACTTC. Its translation is CASSAPGQGPREQYF. This sequence joins TRBV11-2 and TRBJ2-7; TRBD1 aligns across 10 bases. The junction had 10 bases not matched to a gene; V was cut back by 5 bases and J by 6 bases. The CDR3 has 15 amino acids. Germline CDR1 is SGHAT and CDR2 is FQNNGV.

There are many counts of this clonotype. This rearrangement joins TRBV20-1 to TRBJ2-7; D gene ambiguous. CDR3 length: 13 residues. Trimming cost V 2 bases and J 0 bases, with 8 bases left between them. Germline loops: CDR1 DFQATT, CDR2 SNEGSKA (reference sequence). CDR3 protein: CSARRHSSYEQYF. The CDR3 nucleotides read TGCAGTGCTAGAAGACATAGCTCCTACGAGCAGTACTTC.

This clonotype was seen many times. The chain recombines TRBV6-1 with TRBJ2-1, with D perhaps TRBD2 (6 bases). Trimming took 6 bases from V and 5 from J, leaving 23 bases between them. The CDR3 is made up of 17 amino acids. CDR1 is MNHNS and CDR2 is SASEGT in the germline V gene. The CDR3 bases are TGTGCCAGCAGCGAAACCGCGGGACCGTCGTTTAACAATGAGCAGTTCTTC. Amino acids: CASSETAGPSFNNEQFF.

This clonotype showed up many times. The chain has TRBV7-2 and TRBJ2-1; 8 bases agree with TRBD2. The CDR3 runs 16 residues. Germline CDR1 is SGHTA and CDR2 is FQGNSA. V dropped 5 bases and J dropped 1; count of bases not matched to a gene: 7. DNA for the CDR3: TGTGCCAGCAGCCTCAGCGGGAGAGGGTCCTACAATGAGCAGTTCTTC. Protein product: CASSLSGRGSYNEQFF.

In this sample, this clonotype turned up many times. The chain links TRBV6-5 to TRBJ1-2; D is unclear. The CDR3 runs 13 residues. CDR1 MNHEY and CDR2 SVGAGI come from the germline V gene. V lost 2 bases to trimming and J lost 3 bases, with 7 bases between them. The DNA for the CDR3 is TGTGCCAGCAGTTACAAGGGCCACTATGGCTACACCTTC. Translated: CASSYKGHYGYTF.

This clonotype was recorded many times. The chain carries TRBV27 and TRBJ2-7, with 9 positions matching TRBD1. Germline values: CDR1 MNHEY, CDR2 SMNVEV (reference sequence). With 5 bases clipped from V and 3 bases from J, the junction kept 8 bases outside the gene matches. The CDR3 is made up of 15 amino acids. CDR3 region: CASSLPGQGFYEQYF. The CDR3 DNA follows: TGTGCCAGCAGTCTCCCGGGACAGGGCTTCTACGAGCAGTACTTC.

Many counts were recorded for this clonotype. The gene calls are TRBV3-1 and TRBJ2-5; D is ambiguous. The CDR3 is 14 residues long. In germline, CDR1 is LGHDT, CDR2 YNNKEL (reference sequence). Trimming removed 1 base at V and 4 bases at J, with 10 bases between. CDR3 DNA sequence: TGTGCCAGCAGCCAAGTCGGGCCAAGAGAGACCCAGTACTTC. Its translation is CASSQVGPRETQYF.

Ten or more counts support this clonotype. The J gene is TRBJ2-2, the V gene TRBV6-1; D gene ambiguous. The V gene lost 6 bases and the J gene lost 6 bases, with 23 bases spanning the gap. The CDR3 is 17 amino acids. Germline V gene lookup returns CDR1 MNHNS and CDR2 SASEGT. CDR3 bases: TGTGCCAGCAGAGGACCGCGGTTATTGGTGGAACCCGGGGAGCTGTTTTTT. Translated: CASRGPRLLVEPGELFF.

The chain links TRBV18 to TRBJ1-1; TRBD1 agrees at 7 bases. V trimming: 6 bases; J trimming: 0 bases; junction bases outside the gene matches: 10. This CDR3 spans 16 amino acids. Per germline, CDR1 KGHSH and CDR2 LQKENI. CDR3 coding DNA: TGTGCCAGCTCCTATAGGCCGGGACAGATGAACACTGAAGCTTTCTTT. Translated: CASSYRPGQMNTEAFF.

This clonotype was seen many times. The chain carries TRBV7-6 and TRBJ2-2, with 11 bases fitting TRBD1. V was pared by 5 bases and J by 2 bases, with 7 bases of the junction left unmatched. CDR1 SGHVS and CDR2 FNYEAQ come from the germline V gene. The CDR3 is 17 amino acids. This CDR3 is CASSHGQGAINTGELFF. The CDR3 nucleotides are TGTGCCAGCAGCCACGGACAGGGGGCGATTAACACCGGGGAGCTGTTTTTT.

This clonotype was seen once. A much larger clone differs from this one at a single base, so this may be a read error. The genes are TRBV27 and TRBJ2-5; 7 bases are shared with TRBD1. Germline assignment: CDR1 MNHEY and CDR2 SMNVEV (reference sequence). This CDR3 has 15 residues. CDR3 loop: CAGSFGTEIQETQYF. Written as DNA, the CDR3 is TGTGCCGGCAGTTTCGGGACAGAAATACAAGAGACCCAGTACTTC.

Remarks on this clonotype: One junction end does not reproduce the germline sequence, and a read error may be involved. This rearrangement joins TRBV6-2 or TRBV6-3 to TRBJ1-1; 7 bases fit TRBD1. The CDR3 length is 17 residues. CDR1 MNHEY and CDR2 SVGEGT come from the germline V gene. The CDR3 region has the DNA TGTGCCAGCAGCTACTACCGGGACAGACGCATGAACACTGAAGCTTTCTTT. Its translation: CASSYYRDRRMNTEAFF.

This clonotype came up many times. V usage is TRBV10-3 and J usage is TRBJ1-5, with D unclear. The length of the CDR3 is 14 residues. Per germline, CDR1 ENHRY and CDR2 SYGVKD. Deletions cut 9 bases from V and 2 bases from J, with 14 bases between. Written as DNA, the CDR3 is TGTGCCATTTCCCCCGATGGGGGCAATCAGCCCCAGCATTTT. Protein: CAISPDGGNQPQHF.

V and J are TRBV9 and TRBJ2-6; D remains ambiguous. The germline CDR1 and CDR2 sequences are SGDLS and YYNGEE. Trimming removed 0 bases at V and 0 bases at J, with 4 bases between. This CDR3 is 15 amino acids long. The CDR3 region has the DNA TGTGCCAGCAGCGTAGCTGGCTCTGGGGCCAACGTCCTGACTTTC. The encoded protein is CASSVAGSGANVLTF.

This clonotype was counted ten times or more. This sequence joins TRBV7-6 and TRBJ2-7, with D perhaps matching TRBD1 (5 bases). CDR1 SGHVS and CDR2 FNYEAQ come from the germline V gene. CDR3 length: 14 amino acids. V was pared by 7 bases and J by 0 bases, with 13 bases between. This chain's CDR3 is CASTQDINSYEQYF. Written as DNA, the CDR3 is TGTGCCAGCACGCAGGACATAAACTCCTACGAGCAGTACTTC.

This clonotype was seen ten or more times. This sequence joins TRBV28 and TRBJ2-1; D is unresolved. Germline CDR1 reads MDHEN; CDR2 reads SYDVKM. CDR3 size: 15 residues. The V end lost 2 bases, the J end lost 1 base, and 9 bases lay between the germline ends. The CDR3 is CASSLIRVSYNEQFF. CDR3 coding DNA: TGTGCCAGCAGTTTAATTAGGGTATCCTACAATGAGCAGTTCTTC.

This clonotype showed up just a few times. J is TRBJ2-3 and V is TRBV6-1; TRBD2 matches 8 bases. With V trimmed by 7 bases and J by 0 bases, 9 bases remained unmatched. In germline, CDR1 is MNHNS, CDR2 SASEGT. This CDR3 has 16 amino acids. CDR3 bases: TGTGCCAGCACCGAGAGCGGGGGACTTAGCACAGATACGCAGTATTTT. Its translation: CASTESGGLSTDTQYF.

This clonotype was observed many times. This CDR3 reads CASSFSGGNSPLHF. For the CDR3, the DNA is TGTGCCAGCAGTTTTTCGGGGGGCAATTCACCCCTCCACTTT. V is TRBV12-3 or TRBV12-4 and J is TRBJ1-6; tentatively, D is TRBD1 (6 bases). V was shortened by 3 bases and J by 7 bases, with 10 bases between the two germline ends. The CDR3 is 14 amino acids.

This clonotype was detected ten times or more. The chain combines TRBV24-1 with TRBJ1-2; TRBD1 matches 9 bases. J was trimmed by 5 bases and V by 8 bases; bases with no gene match: 8. The CDR3 is made up of 14 amino acids. Germline loops: CDR1 KGHDR, CDR2 SFDVKD. CDR3 protein: CATMGDRGDYGYTF. As DNA, the CDR3 is TGTGCCACCATGGGAGACAGGGGGGATTATGGCTACACCTTC.

This clonotype was seen ten or more times. V gene TRBV4-3 combines with J gene TRBJ1-2, with TRBD1 as a possible D gene (5 bases). V was cut by 2 bases and J by 2 bases, with 9 bases left in between. This CDR3 has 14 residues. Per germline, CDR1 LGHNA and CDR2 YSLEER. Here the CDR3 reads CASSQREGNYGYTF. CDR3 bases: TGCGCCAGCAGCCAACGGGAGGGGAACTATGGCTACACCTTC.

This clonotype was seen only a few times. V usage is TRBV7-6 and J usage is TRBJ1-2; no firm D call. Trimming pared 3 bases from V and 5 bases from J, leaving 10 bases between. CDR1 and CDR2 from the germline V gene are SGHVS and FNYEAQ. The CDR3 extends over 13 amino acids. CDR3 loop: CASSFPDLYGYTF. In nucleotides, the CDR3 is TGTGCCAGCAGCTTTCCCGACTTGTATGGCTACACCTTC.

This clonotype was found many times. The CDR3 DNA follows: TGTGCCAGCATCCCCCGGGACAGTAAAAGCACAGATACGCAGTATTTT. It codes for CASIPRDSKSTDTQYF. The rearrangement links TRBV6-1 to TRBJ2-3; TRBD1 agrees at 7 bases. The CDR3 has 16 residues. The ends lost 7 bases at V and 0 bases at J; junction bases unmatched: 10. The germline gives CDR1 MNHNS, CDR2 SASEGT.

This clonotype has a count of ten or more. This chain uses TRBV20-1 with TRBJ1-2, with D tentatively TRBD1 (6 bases). CDR1 DFQATT and CDR2 SNEGSKA come from the germline V gene (reference sequence). The V and J ends lost 1 base and 4 bases respectively, with 13 bases between them. The CDR3 totals 14 residues. CDR3 DNA sequence: TGCAGTGCTAGAGTTCCCGGGACACTCTATGGCTACACCTTC. This translates into CSARVPGTLYGYTF.

This clonotype has ten or more counts. V gene TRBV5-1 combines with J gene TRBJ1-1; the D is unclear. This CDR3 has 12 residues. Trimming removed 4 bases at V and 7 bases at J, with 11 bases between. Germline CDR1 and CDR2: SGHRS and YFSETQ. CDR3 loop: CASSKQVGEAFF. Written as DNA, the CDR3 is TGCGCCAGCAGCAAACAAGTGGGTGAAGCTTTCTTT.

In this sample, this clonotype turned up many times. The gene calls are TRBV29-1 and TRBJ1-2; D is ambiguous. Deletions cut 6 bases from V and 3 bases from J, with 14 bases between. Germline CDR1 SQVTM, CDR2 ANQGSEA. The CDR3 is 13 amino acids. CDR3 protein: CSVRYRLDYGYTF. CDR3 in DNA: TGCAGCGTCCGATACAGATTGGACTATGGCTACACCTTC. The full variable domain, in which reference TRBV29-1 and TRBJ1-2 provide the parts outside the CDR3, is SAVISQKPSRDICQRGTSLTIQCQVDSQVTMMFWYRQQPGQSLTLIATANQGSEATYESGFVIDKFPISRPNLTFSTLTVSNMSPEDSSIYLCSVRYRLDYGYTFGSGTRLTVV.

This clonotype appeared many times. The chain couples TRBV6-5 to TRBJ2-7; D is tentatively TRBD1 or TRBD2 (5 bases each). Germline lookup yields CDR1 MNHEY and CDR2 SVGAGI. The V end was cut by 5 bases, the J end by 6 bases, with 8 bases between. This CDR3 comprises 11 residues. The CDR3 DNA is TGTGCCAGCAGTCGGGGCCTCGAGCAGTACTTC. This gives the protein CASSRGLEQYF.

Only a few counts were recorded for this clonotype. CDR3 sequence (DNA): TGTGCCATTCAGACTAGCGAGAAAAACATTCAGTACTTC. It encodes CAIQTSEKNIQYF. J is TRBJ2-4 and V is TRBV6-2 or TRBV6-3, with 8 bases fitting TRBD2. This CDR3 has 13 amino acids. CDR1 is MNHEY, CDR2 SVGEGT, per germline. J was trimmed by 4 bases and V by 10 bases; bases with no gene match: 6.

This clonotype occurred a few times. The V call is TRBV27, the J call TRBJ2-7, with D perhaps matching TRBD1 (6 bases). Per germline, CDR1 MNHEY and CDR2 SMNVEV (reference sequence). V was shortened by 6 bases and J by 2 bases, with 20 bases between the two germline ends. The CDR3 length is 16 residues. CDR3 region: CASSPVGALYTYEQYF. For the CDR3, the DNA is TGTGCCAGCAGCCCAGTGGGGGCCCTATATACCTACGAGCAGTACTTC.